The present TCR delta chain was sequenced within a study of gamma-delta T cells after stem cell transplantation. TCRdb called clones from the RT-PCR reads again using CATT. Of some 2,500 delta-chain clones in the sample, roughly 1.4% were seen once. Germline V gives CDR1 GEAIGNYY, CDR2 EKD. CDR3 length equals 14 residues. Trimming took off 0 bases at V and 1 base at J, with 8 bases between the two ends. Relative to its sample, this clone is hyperexpanded. Other DNA sequences in the sample encode the same CDR3. This chain connects TRDV2 to TRDJ1; D gene unclear. The sequenced sample was gamma-delta T cells. The TCR sequence derives from a human donor. It is not recorded whose cells these are; they may come from a transplant donor. In DNA, the CDR3 is TGTGCCTGTGACACCGTTGGGTTCACCGATAAACTCATCTTT. Amino acid sequence: CACDTVGFTDKLIF.